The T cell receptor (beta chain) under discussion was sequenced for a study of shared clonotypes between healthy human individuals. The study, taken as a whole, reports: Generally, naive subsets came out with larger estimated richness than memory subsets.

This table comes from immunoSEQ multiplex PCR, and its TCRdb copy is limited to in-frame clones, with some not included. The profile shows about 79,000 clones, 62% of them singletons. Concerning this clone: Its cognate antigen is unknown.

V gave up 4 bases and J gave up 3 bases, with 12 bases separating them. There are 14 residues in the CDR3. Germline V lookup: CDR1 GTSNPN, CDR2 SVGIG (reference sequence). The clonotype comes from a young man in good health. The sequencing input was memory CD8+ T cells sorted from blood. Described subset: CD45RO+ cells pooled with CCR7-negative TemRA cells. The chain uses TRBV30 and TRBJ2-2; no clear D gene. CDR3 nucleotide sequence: TGTGCCTGGACCCCGTCGGCAGACACCGGGGAGCTGTTTTTT. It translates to CAWTPSADTGELFF.